Presented here are 22 T cell receptor beta chains from one specimen sequenced in a study of T cell responses to AZD1222 COVID-19 vaccine. Here immunoSEQ multiplex PCR was the method, and the copy in TCRdb shows in-frame clones only, minus some. This table holds roughly 170,000 clones, approximately 93% found once. This material consisted of peripheral blood, taken on day 0 of AZD1222 vaccination. The receptor source for this set is an adult in good health.

The rearrangement joins TRBV9 to TRBJ2-7; TRBD1 agrees at 10 bases. Germline V gives CDR1 SGDLS, CDR2 YYNGEE. V gave up 3 bases and J gave up 3 bases; unmatched junction bases: 12. This CDR3 comprises 17 residues. The CDR3 nucleotides are TGTGCCAGCAGCGCCGGGACAGGGGAGGTGGATGGCTACGAGCAGTACTTC. The encoded protein is CASSAGTGEVDGYEQYF.

CDR3: CAWSVAGTVGTVEYF. In DNA, the CDR3 is TGTGCCTGGAGTGTGGCCGGGACAGTGGGGACAGTGGAGTACTTC. The chain links TRBV30 to TRBJ2-4; 7 nucleotides line up with TRBD1. Per the germline V gene, CDR1 is GTSNPN and CDR2 is SVGIG (reference sequence). There are 15 residues in the CDR3. The ends lost 0 bases at V and 14 bases at J; junction bases unmatched: 16. The full variable domain, in which reference TRBV30 and TRBJ2-4 provide the parts outside the CDR3, is SQTIHQWPATLVQPVGSPLSLECTVEGTSNPNLYWYRQAAGRGLQLLFYSVGIGQISSEVPQNLSASRPQDRQFILSSKKLLLSDSGFYLCAWSVAGTVGTVEYFGAGTRLSVL.

This sequence joins TRBV7-9 and TRBJ1-2; 7 nucleotides line up with TRBD1. The CDR3 is made up of 14 amino acids. From germline, CDR1 is SEHNR and CDR2 FQNEAQ (reference sequence). J lost 2 bases, V lost 5 bases, and 5 bases had no gene match. The CDR3, as DNA: TGTGCCAGCAGCCTCAGGGGGAAAAACTATGGCTACACCTTC. This translates into CASSLRGKNYGYTF.

This chain connects TRBV30 to TRBJ2-5; a possible D gene is TRBD2 (6 bases). This CDR3 has 15 amino acids. Germline values: CDR1 GTSNPN, CDR2 SVGIG (reference sequence). V dropped 3 bases and J dropped 2 bases, with 16 bases sitting between them. In nucleotides, the CDR3 is TGTGCCTGGAGGGGTTTTGCGGGGAAACAAGAGACCCAGTACTTC. Protein product: CAWRGFAGKQETQYF.

This clone was counted once. The gene calls are TRBV9 and TRBJ2-7; tentatively, D is TRBD1 (5 bases). V lost 4 bases to trimming and J lost 5 bases, with 16 bases between them. The CDR3 runs to 14 residues. Germline CDR1 is SGDLS and CDR2 is YYNGEE. The CDR3 DNA follows: TGTGCCAGCAGCACGACCCGGACATCCAACGAGCAGTACTTC. This sequence encodes CASSTTRTSNEQYF.

This clone was recorded only once. V and J are TRBV28 and TRBJ2-3; weak D call: TRBD2 (6 bases). The CDR3 loop spans 15 amino acids. The V end was cut by 8 bases, the J end by 3 bases, with 18 bases between. Germline CDR1 is MDHEN and CDR2 is SYDVKM. DNA of the CDR3: TGTGCCAGCCAAATTAGCGCGGGGCGAACAGATACGCAGTATTTT. It encodes CASQISAGRTDTQYF.

This CDR3 reads CASTRGTANEKLFF. In DNA, the CDR3 is TGTGCCAGCACTAGGGGGACAGCAAATGAAAAACTGTTTTTT. The rearrangement links TRBV3-1 (or the pseudogene TRBV3-2) to TRBJ1-4; 7 bases match TRBD1. CDR3 length: 14 residues. CDR1 is LGHDT, CDR2 YNNKEL, per germline (reference sequence). Trimming took 7 bases from V and 5 from J; bases not matched to a gene: 7.

The chain is built from TRBV5-1 and TRBJ2-7; maybe TRBD1 (5 bases). The ends were cut back, 5 bases at V and 6 bases at J, with 12 bases in the middle. Germline-derived CDR1 and CDR2 are SGHRS and YFSETQ. This CDR3 spans 12 amino acids. CDR3 nucleotides: TGCGCCAGCAGATTTACAGGTAGCGAGCAGTACTTC. Amino acid sequence: CASRFTGSEQYF.

The chain links TRBV11-3 to TRBJ2-3; TRBD2 matches 11 bases. Looked up from germline, CDR1 is SGHNT and CDR2 is YENEEA. V shed 3 bases, J shed 3 bases, and the junction held 5 bases outside the gene matches. This CDR3 spans 16 amino acids. The CDR3 nucleotides read TGTGCCAGCAGCTTTCGACTAGCGGGGAATACAGATACGCAGTATTTT. This translates into CASSFRLAGNTDTQYF.

The J gene is TRBJ2-5, the V gene TRBV11-2; D gene uncertain. Looked up from germline, CDR1 is SGHAT and CDR2 is FQNNGV. The CDR3 is 12 residues long. Trimming removed 1 base from V and 4 bases from J, with 4 bases in between. The CDR3 DNA sequence: TGTGCCAGCAGCTTAGCCCGAGAGACCCAGTACTTC. Translation gives CASSLARETQYF.

The V call is TRBV28, the J call TRBJ1-2; the match to TRBD1 covers 7 bases. With 5 bases clipped from V and 2 bases from J, the junction kept 11 bases outside the gene matches. In germline, CDR1 is MDHEN, CDR2 SYDVKM. The CDR3 runs to 16 residues. CDR3 residues: CASSRLIGGDNYGYTF. CDR3 sequence (DNA): TGTGCCAGCAGTCGATTAATAGGGGGCGACAACTATGGCTACACCTTC.

This clone was counted only a few times. The chain's CDR3 is CASTSGTGARGYTF. For the CDR3, the DNA is TGTGCCAGCACATCCGGGACAGGGGCTCGGGGCTACACCTTC. The chain couples TRBV6-5 to TRBJ1-2; TRBD1 aligns across 10 bases. The CDR3 is 14 residues long. CDR1 MNHEY and CDR2 SVGAGI come from the germline V gene. V dropped 7 bases and J dropped 8; count of bases not matched to a gene: 10.

As concerns this clone: Because the CDR3's place on the DNA is in doubt, the DNA is left out and the CDR3 is given as listed by TCRdb. The V call is TRBV21-1, the J call TRBJ1-6; the D call in the table, TRBD1, was not verified against the DNA. TRBV21-1 is termed a pseudogene. From its first to its last residue, the CDR3 has 21 amino acids. This CDR3 reads CASSKPGQDFGNGTRLTVRPF.

The rearrangement uses TRBV19 and TRBJ1-1; D not certain. Trimming shortened V by 5 bases and J by 1 base, and 20 bases separated the two germline ends. This CDR3 contains 17 residues. From germline, CDR1 is LNHDA and CDR2 SQIVND (reference sequence). Written as DNA, the CDR3 is TGTGCCAGTAGTTGGCTGAGTTCCGCAGTCAAGAACACTGAAGCTTTCTTT. This codes for CASSWLSSAVKNTEAFF.

J is TRBJ1-1 and V is TRBV11-2; D may be TRBD1 (5 bases). Deletions cut 7 bases from V and 5 bases from J, with 17 bases between. The germline V gene encodes CDR1 SGHAT and CDR2 FQNNGV. CDR3 length: 14 amino acids. CDR3 loop: CASTKLGVRTEAFF. Written as DNA, the CDR3 is TGTGCCAGCACCAAGTTAGGGGTAAGGACTGAAGCTTTCTTT.

This CDR3 reads CASSIRQGGHTEAFF. DNA for the CDR3: TGTGCCAGTAGTATTCGGCAGGGGGGCCACACTGAAGCTTTCTTT. This chain connects TRBV19 to TRBJ1-1; 7 bases fit TRBD1. CDR1 is LNHDA and CDR2 is SQIVND in the germline V gene (reference sequence). After removal of 3 bases from V and 3 bases from J, the junction contained 7 bases not matched to a gene. The CDR3 is 15 amino acids.

This clone has a handful of counts. V gene TRBV12-5 combines with J gene TRBJ1-1, with unresolved D. The CDR3 sequence is 14 residues long. CDR1 is LGHNT, CDR2 FRNRAP, per germline. V was shortened by 1 base and J by 2 bases, with 8 bases between the two germline ends. CDR3 bases: TGTGCTAGTGGTTTGGACGGCTCAAACACTGAAGCTTTCTTT. It translates to CASGLDGSNTEAFF.

CDR3: CATESSRTQYF. The DNA for the CDR3 is TGTGCCACCGAAAGTTCACGTACGCAGTATTTT. The J gene is TRBJ2-3, the V gene TRBV28; D gene unclear. V lost 10 bases to trimming and J lost 8 bases, with 13 bases between them. Germline V gene lookup returns CDR1 MDHEN and CDR2 SYDVKM. The CDR3 is 11 amino acids.

The rearrangement uses TRBV5-6 and TRBJ2-7; D gene uncertain. The germline CDR1 and CDR2 sequences are SGHDT and YYEEEE. V shed 2 bases and J shed 2 bases, with 17 bases lying between them. The CDR3 is 16 amino acids. The CDR3 reads CASSFLPGDHTYEQYF. CDR3 nucleotides: TGTGCCAGCAGCTTCCTTCCGGGCGATCACACCTACGAGCAGTACTTC.

The rearrangement uses TRBV24-1 and TRBJ1-4; D unclear. V lost 2 bases to trimming and J lost 8 bases, with 11 bases between them. This CDR3 comprises 14 residues. CDR1 KGHDR and CDR2 SFDVKD come from the germline V gene. The CDR3 is CATSDSGFREKLFF. CDR3 DNA: TGTGCCACCAGTGATTCGGGGTTTCGGGAAAAACTGTTTTTT.

This clone was seen more than once but under ten times. The J gene is TRBJ2-7, the V gene TRBV6-1; 12 bases match TRBD1. V was pared by 1 base and J by 5 bases, with 6 bases of the junction left unmatched. The CDR3 length is 16 residues. Germline lookup yields CDR1 MNHNS and CDR2 SASEGT. The CDR3, as DNA: TGTGCCAGCAGTGAAGGATCCGGGACAGGGGGCCACGAGCAGTACTTC. This translates into CASSEGSGTGGHEQYF.

The table lists this clone with a count of one. The V call is TRBV7-9, the J call TRBJ2-1; possible D gene TRBD2, 5 bases. This CDR3 region has 17 residues. Trimming took 0 bases from V and 2 from J, leaving 14 bases between them. Looked up from germline, CDR1 is SEHNR and CDR2 is FQNEAQ (reference sequence). The CDR3 loop reads CASSLARTWATYNEQFF. The DNA of the CDR3 is TGTGCCAGCAGCTTAGCGCGGACTTGGGCGACCTACAATGAGCAGTTCTTC.